The 30 T cell receptor beta chains listed next were all sequenced from one sample in a study of cytomegalovirus exposure and HLA in healthy donors. With 60 Vbeta and 13 Jbeta primers, the PCR was carried out. Some clones are missing from TCRdb's copy, which holds only in-frame ones; the method was immunoSEQ multiplex PCR. The sample lists around 260,000 clones; 80% were seen once. Specimen: PBMCs. Source of these receptors: a girl aged 2 to 9 in good health and CMV-seronegative.

The CDR3 coding sequence is TGTGCCTGGATTGTCGGGAACACTGAAGCTTTCTTT. Amino acid sequence: CAWIVGNTEAFF. The chain employs TRBV30 and TRBJ1-1; no definite D call. There are 12 residues in the CDR3. Germline assignment: CDR1 GTSNPN and CDR2 SVGIG (reference sequence). Trimming took off 4 bases at V and 1 base at J, with 7 bases between the two ends.

The gene calls are TRBV28 and TRBJ2-7, with no clear D. The V end was cut by 4 bases, the J end by 5 bases, with 6 bases between. The germline gives CDR1 MDHEN, CDR2 SYDVKM. The CDR3 runs to 11 residues. CDR3 nucleotide sequence: TGTGCCAGCAGTTACACGAACGAGCAGTACTTC. Encoded protein: CASSYTNEQYF.

This clone has a handful of counts. The chain couples TRBV28 to TRBJ1-2; tentatively, D is TRBD1 (5 bases). Germline CDR1 reads MDHEN; CDR2 reads SYDVKM. This CDR3 is built from 11 residues. V lost 10 bases, J lost 5 bases, and 11 bases lay in between. The DNA of the CDR3 is TGTGCCACCTCAGGGTCTTATGGCTACACCTTC. The encoded protein is CATSGSYGYTF.

The V gene is TRBV13, the J gene TRBJ1-2; 9 bases align to TRBD1. This CDR3 comprises 15 residues. Trimming removed 2 bases from V and 4 bases from J; junction bases left unmatched: 5. Germline CDR1 PRHDT, CDR2 FYEKMQ (reference sequence). The DNA for the CDR3 is TGTGCCAGCAGCTTACTCGGGACAGGGACCTATGGCTACACCTTC. This sequence encodes CASSLLGTGTYGYTF.

This rearrangement joins TRBV19 to TRBJ2-6; no firm D call. V lost 3 bases and J 4 bases, leaving 10 bases between the germline ends. Germline V CDR1 and CDR2: LNHDA, SQIVND (reference sequence). This CDR3 region has 15 residues. CDR3 nucleotides: TGTGCCAGTAGTATTGGGCCCCTCGGGGCCAACGTCCTGACTTTC. It translates to CASSIGPLGANVLTF. Supplemented by reference TRBV19 and TRBJ2-6, the full variable domain reads DGGITQSPKYLFRKEGQNVTLSCEQNLNHDAMYWYRQDPGQGLRLIYYSQIVNDFQKGDIAEGYSVSREKKESFPLTVTSAQKNPTAFYLCASSIGPLGANVLTFGAGSRLTVL.

The rearrangement links TRBV30 to TRBJ1-3, with a possible D match to TRBD1 (5 bases). V was trimmed by 5 bases and J by 4 bases, leaving 12 bases between them. The CDR3 consists of 13 residues. CDR1 is GTSNPN and CDR2 is SVGIG in the germline V gene (reference sequence). CDR3 coding DNA: TGTGCCTGGGAACGCGGGGCCGGAAACACCATATATTTT. It encodes CAWERGAGNTIYF.

The rearrangement links TRBV7-2 to TRBJ2-1; the match to TRBD2 covers 12 bases. Germline loops: CDR1 SGHTA, CDR2 FQGNSA. The CDR3 consists of 16 residues. Unmatched junction bases numbered 5, after V lost 5 bases and J lost 3 bases. CDR3 DNA: TGTGCCAGCAGCGCCAGGACTAGCGGGATCTACAATGAGCAGTTCTTC. Translation: CASSARTSGIYNEQFF.

The chain combines TRBV28 with TRBJ2-5; D might be TRBD1 (5 bases). V was clipped by 8 bases and J by 1 base, with 11 bases between them. Looked up from germline, CDR1 is MDHEN and CDR2 is SYDVKM. There are 13 residues in the CDR3. The CDR3 is CASLQTAQETQYF. The CDR3 DNA reads TGTGCCAGCTTGCAGACAGCCCAAGAGACCCAGTACTTC.

This sequence joins TRBV27 and TRBJ2-7; D may be TRBD1 (6 bases). The germline V gene encodes CDR1 MNHEY and CDR2 SMNVEV (reference sequence). V lost 3 bases and J lost 2, with 11 bases in between. This CDR3 has 14 residues. CDR3 protein: CASSFRGSPYEQYF. The DNA of the CDR3 is TGTGCCAGCAGTTTTAGGGGGAGCCCCTACGAGCAGTACTTC.

V and J are TRBV5-4 and TRBJ2-5; D may be TRBD1 (6 bases). CDR1 and CDR2 (germline): SGHNT, YYREEE (reference sequence). With 4 bases removed from V and 2 bases from J, the gap between germline ends came to 12 bases. This CDR3 contains 14 residues. This CDR3 is CASSPRTVQETQYF. CDR3 sequence (DNA): TGTGCCAGCAGCCCCAGGACAGTTCAAGAGACCCAGTACTTC.

This chain links TRBV27 with TRBJ2-7; 8 bases align to TRBD1. Germline CDR1 MNHEY, CDR2 SMNVEV (reference sequence). Trimming at V came to 5 bases and at J to 7 bases, leaving 7 bases not matched to a gene. CDR3 length: 13 residues. DNA of the CDR3: TGTGCCAGCAGTCCGGGGACAGGAGGGGAGCAGTACTTC. This gives the protein CASSPGTGGEQYF.

This chain uses TRBV28 with TRBJ1-4; 8 nucleotides align to TRBD1. The CDR3 spans 15 residues. Germline assignment: CDR1 MDHEN and CDR2 SYDVKM. Unmatched junction bases numbered 10, after V lost 6 bases and J lost 7 bases. The CDR3 DNA reads TGTGCCAGCAGGCCATCGACAGGGGATAGTGAAAAACTGTTTTTT. It specifies CASRPSTGDSEKLFF.

The rearrangement uses TRBV4-1 and TRBJ1-5, with a possible D match to TRBD1 (6 bases). Per the germline V gene, CDR1 is MGHRA and CDR2 is YSYEKL. V was clipped by 0 bases and J by 1 base, with 16 bases between them. The CDR3 contains 18 residues. Here the CDR3 reads CASSQDPGYRVSNQPQHF. In DNA, the CDR3 is TGCGCCAGCAGCCAAGACCCCGGATACAGGGTCAGCAATCAGCCCCAGCATTTT.

This clone was recorded only once. The chain combines TRBV7-2 with TRBJ2-7, with 7 bases fitting TRBD1. Germline V CDR1 and CDR2: SGHTA, FQGNSA. The CDR3 has 15 residues. Trimming removed 2 bases from V and 3 bases from J; junction bases left unmatched: 7. The CDR3 here is CASSLMGDSSYEQYF. The DNA of the CDR3 is TGTGCCAGCAGCTTAATGGGGGACAGTAGCTACGAGCAGTACTTC.

V gene TRBV6-6 combines with J gene TRBJ1-4; a weak D match, TRBD1 (6 bases). This CDR3 contains 16 residues. Trimming removed 8 bases at V and 8 bases at J, with 24 bases between. Per the germline V gene, CDR1 is MNHNY and CDR2 is SVGAGI (reference sequence). Written as DNA, the CDR3 is TGTGCCAGCCACCAGGGGCAGGGAGTAGCGAACGAAAAACTGTTTTTT. As protein: CASHQGQGVANEKLFF.

This clone was detected a few times. This chain links TRBV20-1 with TRBJ1-2, with 7 positions matching TRBD1. The CDR3 extends over 8 amino acids. Per germline, CDR1 DFQATT and CDR2 SNEGSKA (reference sequence). The CDR3 DNA sequence: TGCAAAATCAGGGGGGACACCTTC. It codes for CKIRGDTF.

The chain couples TRBV6-5 to TRBJ1-3; D not certain. Per the germline V gene, CDR1 is MNHEY and CDR2 is SVGAGI. The CDR3 consists of 15 residues. The V end lost 3 bases, the J end lost 3 bases, and 12 bases lay between the germline ends. This chain's CDR3 is CASSYSLRGGNTIYF. Here the CDR3 DNA reads TGTGCCAGCAGTTATAGTCTCCGCGGTGGAAACACCATATATTTT.

This clone was observed once. V and J are TRBV29-1 and TRBJ2-6, with 7 bases lining up with TRBD2. This CDR3 region has 17 residues. Trimming cost V 4 bases and J 0 bases; bases outside gene matches: 9. Per germline, CDR1 SQVTM and CDR2 ANQGSEA. CDR3 residues: CSVASGGRPSGANVLTF. The CDR3 DNA sequence: TGCAGCGTTGCCTCGGGAGGTCGACCCTCTGGGGCCAACGTCCTGACTTTC.

This clone was detected once. DNA for the CDR3: TGTGCCTGGAGCTGGACAGGAATATACGAGCAGTACTTC. This codes for CAWSWTGIYEQYF. The chain is built from TRBV30 and TRBJ2-7; TRBD1 matches at 7 bases. The ends lost 3 bases at V and 4 bases at J; junction bases unmatched: 6. Per germline, CDR1 GTSNPN and CDR2 SVGIG (reference sequence). The CDR3 is made up of 13 amino acids.

The gene calls are TRBV6-5 and TRBJ1-2; D remains unclear. V lost 6 bases, J lost 5 bases, and 19 bases lay in between. From germline, CDR1 is MNHEY and CDR2 SVGAGI. This CDR3 is built from 15 residues. This CDR3 reads CASSYKTAGSYGYTF. The CDR3 bases are TGTGCCAGCAGCTACAAAACCGCAGGATCTTATGGCTACACCTTC.

This clone showed up just a few times. This sequence joins TRBV27 and TRBJ1-4; TRBD1 is a possible D gene (6 bases). The length of the CDR3 is 11 residues. The V end was cut by 6 bases, the J end by 12 bases, with 11 bases between. CDR1 is MNHEY, CDR2 SMNVEV, per germline (reference sequence). CDR3 amino acids: CASRTGGELFF. CDR3 nucleotide sequence: TGTGCCAGCAGGACTGGGGGCGAACTGTTTTTT.

The genes are TRBV6-5 and TRBJ2-7, with 9 bases matching TRBD1. Germline V gene data show CDR1 as MNHEY and CDR2 as SVGAGI. This CDR3 has 14 amino acids. V shed 8 bases, J shed 4 bases, and the junction held 9 bases outside the gene matches. DNA of the CDR3: TGTGCCAGCTCCTTACAGGGGGCGAGTTACGAGCAGTACTTC. Protein product: CASSLQGASYEQYF.

The chain is built from TRBV27 and TRBJ2-7; TRBD2 matches at 9 bases. The germline gives CDR1 MNHEY, CDR2 SMNVEV (reference sequence). The CDR3 spans 16 residues. The V and J ends lost 0 bases and 3 bases, in that order; junction bases with no gene match: 6. The CDR3 region is CASSLSSGSTFYEQYF. For the CDR3, the DNA is TGTGCCAGCAGTTTATCTAGCGGGAGTACTTTCTACGAGCAGTACTTC.

V usage is TRBV27 and J usage is TRBJ1-2; maybe TRBD1 (6 bases). The CDR3 consists of 20 residues. Trimming shortened V by 5 bases and J by 0 bases, and 28 bases separated the two germline ends. CDR1 and CDR2 from the germline V gene are MNHEY and SMNVEV (reference sequence). CDR3 sequence reads: CASSPLGGAGALSTNYGYTF. The CDR3 DNA follows: TGTGCCAGCAGTCCTTTAGGGGGGGCAGGGGCCCTCTCGACTAACTATGGCTACACCTTC.

V and J are TRBV9 and TRBJ2-7, with TRBD1 matching 8 bases. The V gene end was trimmed by 7 bases and the J gene end by 4 bases; junction bases not matched to a gene: 7. The CDR3 runs 13 residues. CDR1 and CDR2 from the germline V gene are SGDLS and YYNGEE. This CDR3 is CASSTGVTYEQYF. CDR3 in DNA: TGTGCCAGCTCGACAGGGGTTACTTACGAGCAGTACTTC.

CDR3 nucleotides: TGTGCCATCAGGGAGGCATGGGCTAGCGGCTACAATGAGCAGTTCTTC. Translation gives CAIREAWASGYNEQFF. The genes are TRBV10-3 and TRBJ2-1, with 7 bases aligning to TRBD2. Germline loops: CDR1 ENHRY, CDR2 SYGVKD. The CDR3 is 16 residues long. Trimming cost V 6 bases and J 3 bases; bases outside gene matches: 11.

This rearrangement joins TRBV6-4 to TRBJ2-1; 12 bases line up with TRBD2. The CDR3 totals 15 residues. Germline V gives CDR1 MRHNA, CDR2 SNTAGT. The junction had 2 bases not matched to a gene; V was cut back by 0 bases and J by 8 bases. Here the CDR3 DNA reads TGTGCCAGCAGTGACTCTCTAGCGGGGGGGGATGAGCAGTTCTTC. Its protein product is CASSDSLAGGDEQFF.

This chain uses TRBV28 with TRBJ2-7; the match to TRBD2 covers 7 bases. The CDR3 spans 17 residues. The J segment lost 4 bases and the V segment lost 5 bases, leaving 17 bases of the junction unmatched. Germline V lookup: CDR1 MDHEN, CDR2 SYDVKM. CDR3 sequence (DNA): TGTGCCAGCAGTATCCCCGGTTTGGGGGGGACGAAGTACGAGCAGTACTTC. It is translated as CASSIPGLGGTKYEQYF.

The chain uses TRBV7-9 and TRBJ2-7; tentatively, D is TRBD1 (6 bases). The CDR3 contains 15 residues. Germline CDR1 reads SEHNR; CDR2 reads FQNEAQ (reference sequence). V was cut by 4 bases and J by 2 bases, with 15 bases left in between. Here the CDR3 DNA reads TGTGCCAGCAGCTCCACCCGGGACAAGACCTACGAGCAGTACTTC. It yields the protein CASSSTRDKTYEQYF.

CDR3 DNA sequence: TGTGCCAGCAGCCAACGGACAGGAGGGAATCAGCCCCAGCATTTT. Translated, it gives CASSQRTGGNQPQHF. The gene calls are TRBV4-2 and TRBJ1-5; 7 bases align to TRBD1. The CDR3 is 15 residues long. The J segment lost 4 bases and the V segment lost 2 bases, leaving 5 bases of the junction unmatched. The germline CDR1 and CDR2 sequences are LGHNA and YNFKEQ.